The 23 T cell receptor beta chains listed next were all sequenced from one sample in a study of cytotoxic CD8 clonotypes in ibrutinib-treated CLL. The protocol was immunoSEQ multiplex PCR, while the TCRdb copy is restricted to in-frame clones and leaves out a portion. The table has approximately 330,000 clones, 80% seen once. The sequencing here drew on PBMCs, taken before ibrutinib treatment. These receptor sequences come from a human donor with chronic lymphocytic leukemia.

The gene calls are TRBV7-3 and TRBJ2-7, with 7 bases fitting TRBD2. Germline V gives CDR1 SGHTA, CDR2 FQGTGA. This CDR3 contains 15 residues. After removal of 5 bases from V and 3 bases from J, the junction contained 10 bases not matched to a gene. CDR3 nucleotides: TGTGCCAGCAGCCCCTCGGGCGGGAGAGGCTACGAGCAGTACTTC. Translated: CASSPSGGRGYEQYF.

The count of this clone is one. V usage is TRBV29-1 and J usage is TRBJ2-5; 7 nucleotides line up with TRBD2. Per the germline V gene, CDR1 is SQVTM and CDR2 is ANQGSEA. CDR3 length: 13 amino acids. Trimming at V came to 4 bases and at J to 1 base, leaving 3 bases not matched to a gene. The DNA of the CDR3 is TGCAGCGTTGCCCCGGGGGGCCAAGAGACCCAGTACTTC. Translation: CSVAPGGQETQYF.

This rearrangement joins TRBV15 to TRBJ2-3, with no clear D. Germline V lookup: CDR1 LNHNV, CDR2 YYDKDF (reference sequence). The V and J ends lost 4 bases and 6 bases respectively, with 11 bases between them. CDR3 length equals 13 residues. This CDR3 is CATSISGRDTQYF. CDR3 sequence (DNA): TGTGCCACCAGCATCTCGGGCAGGGATACGCAGTATTTT.

The rearrangement joins TRBV18 to TRBJ1-1; tentative D call: TRBD1 (6 bases). Trimming left V 6 bases short and J 2 bases short, with 16 bases between. The CDR3 is 15 amino acids. Per germline, CDR1 KGHSH and CDR2 LQKENI. The CDR3 protein is CASSLEGDLNTEAFF. CDR3 sequence (DNA): TGTGCCAGCTCTCTCGAGGGGGACCTAAACACTGAAGCTTTCTTT.

Of note for this clone: Other DNA sequences in this sample translate to the same CDR3. The chain couples TRBV5-1 to TRBJ1-1; TRBD1 is a possible D gene (5 bases). The V end was cut by 0 bases, the J end by 2 bases, with 8 bases between. CDR1 SGHRS and CDR2 YFSETQ come from the germline V gene. The CDR3 is made up of 14 amino acids. The chain's CDR3 is CASSLVGGNTEAFF. The CDR3 nucleotides read TGCGCCAGCAGCTTGGTTGGGGGAAACACTGAAGCTTTCTTT.

The V call is TRBV7-9, the J call TRBJ2-5; D is unclear. Germline V gene lookup returns CDR1 SEHNR and CDR2 FQNEAQ (reference sequence). Trimming shortened V by 1 base and J by 0 bases, and 9 bases separated the two germline ends. This CDR3 contains 15 residues. The CDR3 region is CASSLEPEHQETQYF. The CDR3, as DNA: TGTGCCAGCAGCTTAGAGCCCGAACACCAAGAGACCCAGTACTTC.

The V call is TRBV2, the J call TRBJ2-1; possibly TRBD1 or TRBD2 for D (6 bases each). Trimming removed 4 bases from V and 5 bases from J, with 15 bases in between. Germline CDR1 and CDR2: SNHLY and FYNNEI. This CDR3 has 15 amino acids. Written as DNA, the CDR3 is TGTGCCAGCAGTGTCCGGGGGCCCCGGAACAATGAGCAGTTCTTC. Translation gives CASSVRGPRNNEQFF.

This chain uses TRBV28 with TRBJ1-1, with D perhaps TRBD1 (5 bases). The length of the CDR3 is 13 residues. Per the germline V gene, CDR1 is MDHEN and CDR2 is SYDVKM. Trimming cost V 6 bases and J 6 bases, with 14 bases left between them. The CDR3 DNA follows: TGTGCCAGCAGCTTCAGTAAAGGGGCTGAAGCTTTCTTT. Translated, it gives CASSFSKGAEAFF.

The genes are TRBV5-4 and TRBJ1-1; tentatively, D is TRBD1 (6 bases). Deletions cut 0 bases from V and 11 bases from J, with 14 bases between. Germline assignment: CDR1 SGHNT and CDR2 YYREEE (reference sequence). The CDR3 sequence is 13 residues long. For the CDR3, the DNA is TGTGCCAGCAGCTTGGCTCCGGGGGCGCGGGCTTTCTTT. As protein: CASSLAPGARAFF.

V usage is TRBV11-2 and J usage is TRBJ2-2; D is possibly TRBD2 (6 bases). Trimming shortened V by 4 bases and J by 5 bases, and 20 bases separated the two germline ends. Per germline, CDR1 SGHAT and CDR2 FQNNGV. The CDR3 spans 17 residues. This CDR3 reads CASSSAGRAETTGELFF. The CDR3 DNA reads as TGTGCCAGCAGCTCAGCGGGTCGGGCAGAGACTACCGGGGAGCTGTTTTTT.

CDR3 sequence reads: CASSLRGPYEQYF. In nucleotides, the CDR3 is TGTGCCAGCAGCTTAAGGGGGCCCTACGAGCAGTACTTC. This rearrangement joins TRBV5-8 to TRBJ2-7; 7 bases agree with TRBD1. The CDR3 covers 13 residues. J was trimmed by 2 bases and V by 2 bases; bases with no gene match: 1. The germline CDR1 and CDR2 sequences are SGHTS and YDEGEE.

This clone was observed a handful of times. The rearrangement uses TRBV10-3 and TRBJ2-5, with 8 positions matching TRBD2. The CDR3 is 16 amino acids. J lost 2 bases, V lost 1 base, and 6 bases had no gene match. Germline CDR1 ENHRY, CDR2 SYGVKD. CDR3 nucleotide sequence: TGTGCCATCAGTGAGTGGCGGGGGGTTACTCAAGAGACCCAGTACTTC. Amino acids: CAISEWRGVTQETQYF.

J is TRBJ1-1 and V is TRBV7-6; 8 nucleotides align to TRBD1. Trimming at V came to 3 bases and at J to 4 bases, leaving 1 base not matched to a gene. The germline V gene encodes CDR1 SGHVS and CDR2 FNYEAQ. The CDR3 loop spans 13 amino acids. CDR3: CASSLTGATEAFF. CDR3 nucleotide sequence: TGTGCCAGCAGCTTGACAGGGGCCACTGAAGCTTTCTTT.

This chain connects TRBV28 to TRBJ1-4; 7 nucleotides match TRBD1. This CDR3 comprises 14 residues. Germline V lookup: CDR1 MDHEN, CDR2 SYDVKM. With V trimmed by 6 bases and J by 8 bases, 9 bases remained unmatched. CDR3 DNA sequence: TGTGCCAGCAGCTCGGGACAGCTTAACGAAAAACTGTTTTTT. Translating it yields CASSSGQLNEKLFF.

V gene TRBV5-1 combines with J gene TRBJ2-5; D may be TRBD2 (5 bases). This CDR3 is built from 15 residues. Trimming stripped 4 bases from V and 0 bases from J, with 13 bases between. Looked up from germline, CDR1 is SGHRS and CDR2 is YFSETQ. The DNA of the CDR3 is TGCGCCAGCAGCCCCGGCGGAGGCTACCAAGAGACCCAGTACTTC. This encodes CASSPGGGYQETQYF.

The chain recombines TRBV28 with TRBJ1-5; D might be TRBD1 (5 bases). The CDR3 covers 12 residues. The germline CDR1 and CDR2 sequences are MDHEN and SYDVKM. The germline V and J ends were trimmed by 6 bases and 6 bases, with 9 bases remaining between them. CDR3 loop: CASSSGSQPQHF. CDR3 bases: TGTGCCAGCAGCTCAGGGAGTCAGCCCCAGCATTTT.

This rearrangement joins TRBV7-9 to TRBJ1-2, with 8 nucleotides matching TRBD1. The CDR3 is 15 residues long. Trimming took 5 bases from V and 4 from J; bases not matched to a gene: 9. Per the germline V gene, CDR1 is SEHNR and CDR2 is FQNEAQ (reference sequence). Written as DNA, the CDR3 is TGTGCCAGCAGCACGGGACAGGAGGTAGTCTATGGCTACACCTTC. It yields the protein CASSTGQEVVYGYTF. The full variable domain, its missing parts supplied by reference TRBV7-9 and TRBJ1-2, is DTGVSQNPRHKITKRGQNVTFRCDPISEHNRLYWYRQTLGQGPEFLTYFQNEAQLEKSRLLSDRFSAERPKGSFSTLEIQRTEQGDSAMYLCASSTGQEVVYGYTFGSGTRLTVV.

The genes are TRBV6-5 and TRBJ1-1, with a possible D match to TRBD1 (5 bases). The germline V and J ends were trimmed by 6 bases and 6 bases, with 14 bases remaining between them. The CDR3 has 13 residues. Germline values: CDR1 MNHEY, CDR2 SVGAGI. The CDR3 DNA follows: TGTGCCAGCAGCCCCCTGGGGCACCCTGAAGCTTTCTTT. Its protein is CASSPLGHPEAFF.

This chain uses TRBV4-3 with TRBJ2-2, with D possibly TRBD1 on 5 matching bases. Germline CDR1 LGHNA, CDR2 YSLEER. V lost 2 bases and J lost 7, with 8 bases in between. This CDR3 is 13 amino acids long. CDR3: CASSQQGGGELFF. The CDR3 DNA reads TGCGCCAGCAGCCAACAGGGCGGCGGGGAGCTGTTTTTT.

The chain links TRBV30 to TRBJ2-3, with 16 bases matching TRBD2. This CDR3 has 16 residues. Germline V CDR1 and CDR2: GTSNPN, SVGIG (reference sequence). V trimming: 2 bases; J trimming: 5 bases; junction bases outside the gene matches: 4. This chain's CDR3 is CAWSLGLAGGVDTQYF. DNA for the CDR3: TGTGCCTGGAGTCTGGGACTAGCGGGAGGGGTAGATACGCAGTATTTT.

The rearrangement joins TRBV30 to TRBJ2-4; D remains unclear. V was cut by 1 base and J by 0 bases, with 7 bases left in between. CDR3 length: 14 amino acids. Germline V gives CDR1 GTSNPN, CDR2 SVGIG (reference sequence). The CDR3 DNA follows: TGTGCCTGGAGTGGTCGTAGAGCCAAAAACATTCAGTACTTC. It is translated as CAWSGRRAKNIQYF.

In DNA form, the CDR3 reads TGTGCCAGCAGTGGACAGCCCCAGCATTTT. Residues: CASSGQPQHF. This chain connects TRBV28 to TRBJ1-5; D is undetermined. Germline V gives CDR1 MDHEN, CDR2 SYDVKM. The CDR3 is 10 amino acids. Deletions cut 5 bases from V and 7 bases from J, with 3 bases between.

This sequence joins TRBV29-1 and TRBJ2-5; a weak D match, TRBD2 (6 bases). Germline lookup yields CDR1 SQVTM and CDR2 ANQGSEA. V lost 7 bases and J 2 bases, leaving 11 bases between the germline ends. This CDR3 comprises 12 residues. CDR3 DNA sequence: TGCAGCGGGGGCAGCGGGCAAGAGACCCAGTACTTC. This sequence encodes CSGGSGQETQYF.